Following are 13 T cell receptor beta chains from one sample sequenced in a study of regulatory T cells in long-lasting Graves disease. The sample's time point: newly diagnosed GD, antithyroid drugs for less than 3 months. Researchers made the TCR library from RNA that was extracted from PBMCs. Libraries of TCR beta came from iRepertoire HTBI primers plus Arm-PCR of CDR3 regions. MiXCR, applied by TCRdb to the multiplex PCR reads, yields one record per CDR3 protein. The profile shows about 200,000 distinct CDR3 sequences, 18% of them singletons. Source: peripheral blood mononuclear cells (PBMCs), taken at new diagnosis, from a patient treated with antithyroid drugs. These receptors were collected from a female donor with Graves disease.

This clonotype was observed at least ten times. This chain connects TRBV11-2 to TRBJ2-5; D uncertain. The V end lost 1 base, the J end lost 1 base, and 7 bases lay between the germline ends. Germline assignment: CDR1 SGHAT and CDR2 FQNNGV. This CDR3 comprises 14 residues. This CDR3 reads CASSLATLQETQYF. As DNA, the CDR3 is TGTGCCAGCAGCTTAGCGACCCTCCAAGAGACCCAGTACTTC.

This clonotype was detected many times. V is TRBV20-1 and J is TRBJ1-1; 8 bases fit TRBD1. The germline CDR1 and CDR2 sequences are DFQATT and SNEGSKA (reference sequence). CDR3 length: 13 amino acids. The V and J ends lost 6 bases and 3 bases, in that order; junction bases with no gene match: 6. The CDR3 DNA sequence: TGCAGTGCACGACAGGGGATCGACACTGAAGCTTTCTTT. Residues: CSARQGIDTEAFF.

This clonotype was counted between two and nine times. The chain links TRBV6-5 to TRBJ2-7; D is perhaps TRBD2 (5 bases). The CDR3 consists of 13 residues. V lost 2 bases, J lost 7 bases, and 12 bases lay in between. Germline V lookup: CDR1 MNHEY, CDR2 SVGAGI. CDR3 coding DNA: TGTGCCAGCAGTTACGGGCGGGCAAGTGAGCAGTACTTC. Amino acids: CASSYGRASEQYF.

Turning to this clonotype: It may be a read error: a sequence one base away is much more abundant. The chain couples TRBV9 to TRBJ2-3; 11 bases line up with TRBD1. The CDR3 contains 13 residues. CDR1 and CDR2 from the germline V gene are SGDLS and YYNGEE. After removal of 7 bases from V and 4 bases from J, the junction contained 2 bases not matched to a gene. DNA of the CDR3: TGTGCCAGCGCGGACAGGGGGCCAGATACGCAGTATTTT. As protein: CASADRGPDTQYF. The whole variable domain, remainder taken from reference TRBV9 and TRBJ2-3, is DSGVTQTPKHLITATGQRVTLRCSPRSGDLSVYWYQQSLDQGLQFLIQYYNGEERAKGNILERFSAQQFPDLHSELNLSSLELGDSALYFCASADRGPDTQYFGPGTRLTVL.

Note on this clonotype: This sequence is one base from a far larger clone and is likely a read error. The chain joins TRBV6-6 to TRBJ1-2; D is perhaps TRBD1 (6 bases). Trimming shortened V by 0 bases and J by 4 bases, and 15 bases separated the two germline ends. The CDR3 runs to 16 residues. Germline values: CDR1 MNHNY, CDR2 SVGAGI (reference sequence). In nucleotides, the CDR3 is TGTGCCAGCAGTTACTCGGGTAGGGGGACTCCCTATGGCTACACCTTC. Its translation is CASSYSGRGTPYGYTF.

This clonotype was observed many times. This chain connects TRBV7-9 to TRBJ2-4, with D tentatively TRBD2 (6 bases). V was clipped by 5 bases and J by 3 bases, with 11 bases between them. The CDR3 is 14 amino acids. From germline, CDR1 is SEHNR and CDR2 FQNEAQ (reference sequence). The CDR3 DNA is TGTGCCAGCAGCCAGGGAGGATTCAAAAACATTCAGTACTTC. Translation gives CASSQGGFKNIQYF.

This clonotype was found many times. V usage is TRBV6-1 and J usage is TRBJ2-5, with D perhaps being TRBD1 or TRBD2 (5 bases each). Trimming shortened V by 6 bases and J by 5 bases, and 13 bases separated the two germline ends. CDR3 size: 13 residues. The germline V gene encodes CDR1 MNHNS and CDR2 SASEGT. CDR3 region: CASRGDLQETQYF. CDR3 nucleotides: TGTGCCAGCAGGGGGGATTTGCAGGAGACCCAGTACTTC.

The CDR3 bases are TGTGCCAGCGAGGCCTTAGCGGGCAGTTCCTACGAGCAGTACTTC. Its protein is CASEALAGSSYEQYF. The chain uses TRBV12-3 or TRBV12-4 and TRBJ2-7; 7 bases align to TRBD2. The CDR3 is made up of 15 amino acids. Trimming at V came to 8 bases and at J to 1 base, leaving 11 bases not matched to a gene.

This chain connects TRBV20-1 to TRBJ1-2; D remains ambiguous. The ends were cut back, 1 base at V and 8 bases at J, with 14 bases in the middle. Germline values: CDR1 DFQATT, CDR2 SNEGSKA (reference sequence). CDR3 length: 13 residues. As DNA, the CDR3 is TGCAGTGCTAGAGTTAGTGGGTTACAAGGCTACACCTTC. This codes for CSARVSGLQGYTF.

This clonotype has only a few counts. The gene calls are TRBV28 and TRBJ2-7; TRBD2 matches at 11 bases. Germline trimming cut 6 bases from V and 5 bases from J; bases unmatched to any gene: 9. The CDR3 sequence is 15 residues long. In germline, CDR1 is MDHEN, CDR2 SYDVKM. This CDR3 is CASSRGTSGLNEQYF. CDR3 DNA sequence: TGTGCCAGCAGCCGTGGGACTAGCGGACTCAACGAGCAGTACTTC. Variable domain in full (rest from reference TRBV28 and TRBJ2-7): DVKVTQSSRYLVKRTGEKVFLECVQDMDHENMFWYRQDPGLGLRLIYFSYDVKMKEKGDIPEGYSVSREKKERFSLILESASTNQTSMYLCASSRGTSGLNEQYFGPGTRLTVT.

The chain couples TRBV5-5 to TRBJ1-1; the match to TRBD1 covers 7 bases. This CDR3 region has 13 residues. Trimming removed 0 bases from V and 5 bases from J; junction bases left unmatched: 1. The germline gives CDR1 SGHKS, CDR2 YYEKEE (reference sequence). The CDR3 nucleotides are TGTGCCAGCAGCTTGGCGGACAGGACTGAAGCTTTCTTT. Translating it yields CASSLADRTEAFF. The complete variable domain, with remaining parts taken from reference TRBV5-5 and TRBJ1-1, reads DAGVTQSPTHLIKTRGQQVTLRCSPISGHKSVSWYQQVLGQGPQFIFQYYEKEERGRGNFPDRFSARQFPNYSSELNVNALLLGDSALYLCASSLADRTEAFFGQGTRLTVV.

V is TRBV10-3 and J is TRBJ2-1, with 9 bases matching TRBD2. CDR3 length: 17 residues. Germline CDR1 is ENHRY and CDR2 is SYGVKD. J gave up 7 bases and V 2 bases, and 12 bases lay outside the gene matches. CDR3 region: CAISETPRGLAINEQFF. DNA of the CDR3: TGTGCCATCAGTGAGACCCCGAGGGGACTAGCTATAAATGAGCAGTTCTTC.

This clonotype has at least ten counts. The V gene is TRBV19, the J gene TRBJ2-7; tentative D call: TRBD1 (6 bases). Germline CDR1 reads LNHDA; CDR2 reads SQIVND (reference sequence). V dropped 10 bases and J dropped 1 base, with 20 bases sitting between them. The CDR3 totals 15 residues. CDR3 in DNA: TGTGCCACTACGTCTCCGGACAGAGGATCCTACGAGCAGTACTTC. This translates into CATTSPDRGSYEQYF. Filled out from reference TRBV19 and TRBJ2-7, the complete variable domain reads DGGITQSPKYLFRKEGQNVTLSCEQNLNHDAMYWYRQDPGQGLRLIYYSQIVNDFQKGDIAEGYSVSREKKESFPLTVTSAQKNPTAFYLCATTSPDRGSYEQYFGPGTRLTVT.